One sample yielded the 21 T cell receptor beta chains listed below, sequenced in a study of T cells in Graves' hyperthyroidism and ophthalmopathy. TCR beta CDR3 region amplification was performed from RNA transcripts. HTBI primers were the set used in a first-round RT-PCR of the TCR CDR3. MiXCR was run by TCRdb on the multiplex PCR reads, yielding one entry per CDR3 protein. Of a few hundred thousand distinct CDR3 sequences listed, 15% to 18% were seen once; the top ten hold roughly an eighth. Sequencing was done on a sample of blood. These receptors originate from a woman aged 18-29 years with Graves' hyperthyroidism.

The gene calls are TRBV20-1 and TRBJ2-1; 16 nucleotides agree with TRBD2. V gave up 8 bases and J gave up 10 bases; unmatched junction bases: 14. Germline V gene sequence: CDR1 DFQATT, CDR2 SNEGSKA (reference sequence). CDR3 size: 16 residues. CDR3 bases: TGCAGTACTCAAAAAGGGACTAGCGGGGGGGCGGAGGAGCAGTTCTTC. Translated: CSTQKGTSGGAEEQFF.

The chain uses TRBV7-9 and TRBJ1-4; 7 bases agree with TRBD1. After removal of 5 bases from V and 0 bases from J, the junction contained 3 bases not matched to a gene. This CDR3 region has 15 residues. The germline V gene encodes CDR1 SEHNR and CDR2 FQNEAQ (reference sequence). This CDR3 is CASSPGTATNEKLFF. DNA for the CDR3: TGTGCCAGCAGCCCGGGGACAGCAACTAATGAAAAACTGTTTTTT.

This clonotype has ten or more counts. The chain has TRBV5-1 and TRBJ2-1; TRBD2 matches 8 bases. Trimming removed 6 bases from V and 7 bases from J; junction bases left unmatched: 9. This CDR3 is 14 amino acids long. Germline V lookup: CDR1 SGHRS, CDR2 YFSETQ. In nucleotides, the CDR3 is TGCGCCAGCACTGTAGCGGGATATGTTAATGAGCAGTTCTTC. It codes for CASTVAGYVNEQFF.

Here the CDR3 reads CASSVGLIYEQFF. The CDR3 bases are TGTGCCAGCAGCGTAGGTCTTATCTATGAGCAGTTCTTC. The chain carries TRBV9 and TRBJ2-1; D unclear. The germline V gene has CDR1 SGDLS and CDR2 YYNGEE. V gave up 0 bases and J gave up 8 bases, with 9 bases separating them. This CDR3 comprises 13 residues.

This clonotype has ten or more counts. The chain combines TRBV18 with TRBJ2-3; 7 bases fit TRBD1. CDR1 KGHSH and CDR2 LQKENI come from the germline V gene. V gave up 3 bases and J gave up 6 bases; unmatched junction bases: 6. This CDR3 is built from 14 residues. As DNA, the CDR3 is TGTGCCAGCTCACCTAAGGGGGCTGTCGATACGCAGTATTTT. Translated: CASSPKGAVDTQYF.

A few counts support this clonotype. The chain is built from TRBV3-1 and TRBJ2-1; 8 bases map to TRBD1. The ends lost 6 bases at V and 12 bases at J; junction bases unmatched: 16. This CDR3 comprises 15 residues. Germline V gene lookup returns CDR1 LGHDT and CDR2 YNNKEL (reference sequence). CDR3 in DNA: TGTGCCAGCAGGAAGACCGGGACAGGCCTCAAATGGCAGTTCTTC. Its translation is CASRKTGTGLKWQFF.

There are many counts of this clonotype. The chain couples TRBV20-1 to TRBJ2-5, with D possibly TRBD1 on 5 matching bases. Germline CDR1 and CDR2: DFQATT and SNEGSKA (reference sequence). Trimming shortened V by 8 bases and J by 4 bases, and 17 bases separated the two germline ends. This CDR3 comprises 13 residues. The CDR3 DNA follows: TGCAGTACTCCCATCACAGGAACAGAGACCCAGTACTTC. Protein sequence: CSTPITGTETQYF.

This clonotype was recorded many times. This chain connects TRBV28 to TRBJ1-5; maybe TRBD1 (6 bases). The CDR3 consists of 14 residues. Looked up from germline, CDR1 is MDHEN and CDR2 is SYDVKM. V lost 6 bases to trimming and J lost 3 bases, with 12 bases between them. The CDR3 region is CASSLQGLNQPQHF. The CDR3 DNA is TGTGCCAGCAGCCTACAGGGACTCAATCAGCCCCAGCATTTT.

There are a few counts of this clonotype. The chain combines TRBV7-3 with TRBJ2-3; D remains unclear. Germline V gene data show CDR1 as SGHTA and CDR2 as FQGTGA. This CDR3 region has 13 residues. Trimming pared 1 base from V and 5 bases from J, leaving 7 bases between. CDR3 DNA: TGTGCCAGCAGCTTAAAGCCGGTAGATACGCAGTATTTT. It is translated as CASSLKPVDTQYF.

This clonotype was seen only a few times. A much larger clonotype is one base distant, so this may be a read error. The gene calls are TRBV11-2 and TRBJ2-7, with TRBD2 matching over 8 bases. The CDR3 is 15 amino acids. Germline V gene sequence: CDR1 SGHAT, CDR2 FQNNGV. Here the CDR3 reads CVSSLSGTSSYEQYF. The CDR3 DNA sequence: TGTGTCAGCAGCTTATCGGGGACTAGTAGCTACGAGCAGTACTTC. The complete variable domain, with remaining parts taken from reference TRBV11-2 and TRBJ2-7, reads EAGVAQSPRYKIIEKRQSVAFWCNPISGHATLYWYQQILGQGPKLLIQFQNNGVVDDSQLPKDRFSAERLKGVDSTLKIQPAKLEDSAVYLCVSSLSGTSSYEQYFGPGTRLTVT.

The rearrangement uses TRBV4-3 and TRBJ2-3, with 12 bases lining up with TRBD2. Germline V gene sequence: CDR1 LGHNA, CDR2 YSLEER. The J segment lost 6 bases and the V segment lost 1 base, leaving 11 bases of the junction unmatched. The CDR3 covers 18 residues. Here the CDR3 DNA reads TGCGCCAGCAGCCAAGCCGTAGGACTAGCGGGGTTCGTGGATACGCAGTATTTT. Protein sequence: CASSQAVGLAGFVDTQYF.

Many counts were recorded for this clonotype. The chain carries TRBV2 and TRBJ2-7; D call uncertain. This CDR3 has 16 residues. The V end was cut by 2 bases, the J end by 0 bases, with 14 bases between. From germline, CDR1 is SNHLY and CDR2 FYNNEI. The CDR3 nucleotides are TGTGCCAGCAGTGAATATACGGCAGATCACTCCTACGAGCAGTACTTC. Protein product: CASSEYTADHSYEQYF.

The sample holds a few counts of this clonotype. This chain connects TRBV19 to TRBJ1-4, with a tentative D call TRBD1 (6 bases). The CDR3 is 15 amino acids. Germline V lookup: CDR1 LNHDA, CDR2 SQIVND (reference sequence). Trimming shortened V by 5 bases and J by 1 base, and 11 bases separated the two germline ends. Here the CDR3 DNA reads TGTGCCAGTAGTCCCCCGGACAGAACTAATGAAAAACTGTTTTTT. Translating it yields CASSPPDRTNEKLFF.

The chain employs TRBV6-1 and TRBJ2-6, with TRBD1 as a possible D gene (5 bases). The CDR3 runs 19 residues. Trimming removed 6 bases from V and 0 bases from J, with 21 bases in between. Germline V gene data show CDR1 as MNHNS and CDR2 as SASEGT. The CDR3 sequence: CASRVIGDGLGSGANVLTF. CDR3 bases: TGTGCCAGCAGAGTGATAGGGGATGGCCTAGGCTCTGGGGCCAACGTCCTGACTTTC.

Ten or more counts support this clonotype. The chain joins TRBV12-3 or TRBV12-4 to TRBJ1-2; TRBD1 might be the D (5 bases). V was pared by 2 bases and J by 5 bases, with 15 bases between. This CDR3 contains 15 residues. The CDR3 DNA is TGTGCCAGCAGTTTACAGGAAGCAGGGCGGTATGGCTACACCTTC. This sequence encodes CASSLQEAGRYGYTF.

This clonotype was seen at least ten times. The V call is TRBV27, the J call TRBJ2-1; D is possibly TRBD2 (6 bases). This CDR3 spans 11 amino acids. The V gene lost 5 bases and the J gene lost 10 bases, with 9 bases spanning the gap. CDR1 and CDR2 from the germline V gene are MNHEY and SMNVEV (reference sequence). CDR3 residues: CASSPGREQFF. The CDR3 region has the DNA TGTGCCAGCAGTCCAGGGAGGGAGCAGTTCTTC.

The chain employs TRBV25-1 and TRBJ1-1, with D unresolved. Germline CDR1 is MGHDK and CDR2 is SYGVNS. The CDR3 is 13 residues long. The V and J ends lost 5 bases and 0 bases respectively, with 7 bases between them. The DNA for the CDR3 is TGTGCCAGCAGTCGAAAATTGAACACTGAAGCTTTCTTT. Its protein product is CASSRKLNTEAFF.

This rearrangement joins TRBV6-4 to TRBJ2-5; 13 bases map to TRBD2. Trimming took 5 bases from V and 5 from J; bases not matched to a gene: 5. The CDR3 length is 15 residues. The germline V gene has CDR1 MRHNA and CDR2 SNTAGT. This CDR3 reads CASSPTSGGSETQYF. The DNA for the CDR3 is TGTGCCAGCAGTCCGACTAGCGGGGGGTCGGAGACCCAGTACTTC.

This clonotype was seen many times. The rearrangement joins TRBV7-2 to TRBJ2-1; 7 bases are a match to TRBD1. V was pared by 1 base and J by 8 bases, with 5 bases of the junction left unmatched. Germline V lookup: CDR1 SGHTA, CDR2 FQGNSA. The CDR3 extends over 14 amino acids. CDR3 DNA: TGTGCCAGCAGCTTAGGCGACAGGGAATATGAGCAGTTCTTC. Protein sequence: CASSLGDREYEQFF.

There are many counts of this clonotype. The chain has TRBV6-5 and TRBJ2-5, with D tentatively TRBD1 or TRBD2 (5 bases each). This CDR3 has 16 residues. Trimming cost V 1 base and J 1 base, with 13 bases left between them. The germline V gene encodes CDR1 MNHEY and CDR2 SVGAGI. The CDR3 nucleotides read TGTGCCAGCAGTTACTTCCGGGACCCACCCCAAGAGACCCAGTACTTC. Its translation: CASSYFRDPPQETQYF.

Many counts were recorded for this clonotype. The gene calls are TRBV27 and TRBJ2-5; D not resolved. Per germline, CDR1 MNHEY and CDR2 SMNVEV (reference sequence). The CDR3 runs to 14 residues. The V gene lost 8 bases and the J gene lost 4 bases, with 17 bases spanning the gap. CDR3 sequence: CASYPLGEGETQYF. In DNA form, the CDR3 reads TGTGCCAGCTACCCACTCGGAGAAGGAGAGACCCAGTACTTC.